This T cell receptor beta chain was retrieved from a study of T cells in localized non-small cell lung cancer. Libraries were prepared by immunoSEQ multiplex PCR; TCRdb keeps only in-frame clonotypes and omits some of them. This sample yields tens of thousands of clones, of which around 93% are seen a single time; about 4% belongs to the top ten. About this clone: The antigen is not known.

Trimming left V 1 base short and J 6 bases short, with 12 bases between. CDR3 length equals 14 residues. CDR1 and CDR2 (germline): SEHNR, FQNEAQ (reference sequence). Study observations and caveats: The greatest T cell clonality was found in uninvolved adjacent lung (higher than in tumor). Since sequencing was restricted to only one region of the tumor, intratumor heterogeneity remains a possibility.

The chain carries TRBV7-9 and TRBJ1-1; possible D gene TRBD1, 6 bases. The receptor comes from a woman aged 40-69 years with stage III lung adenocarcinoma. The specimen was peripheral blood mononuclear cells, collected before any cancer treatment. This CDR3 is CASSLVQGGPEAFF. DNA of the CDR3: TGTGCCAGCAGCTTAGTACAGGGAGGTCCTGAAGCTTTCTTT.